This TCR beta chain stems from a study of OX40 agonist ivuxolimab in advanced cancers. From germline, CDR1 is SGHAT and CDR2 FQDESV (reference sequence). This CDR3 has 13 amino acids. V was cut by 3 bases and J by 3 bases, with 8 bases left in between. TCRdb keeps only in-frame clones here, not all; method: immunoSEQ multiplex PCR. The sample includes tens of thousands of clones, approximately 95% of them seen just once. The sample here was CD4+ or CD8+ T cells sorted from blood, taken in a trial of the OX40 agonist ivuxolimab. The clonotype comes from an adult with an advanced solid tumor such as melanoma, head and neck, liver or kidney cancer. The rearrangement joins TRBV11-1 to TRBJ1-1; perhaps TRBD1 as D (5 bases). The CDR3 sequence is CASSFARDTEAFF. CDR3 nucleotides: TGTGCCAGCAGCTTTGCCAGGGACACTGAAGCTTTCTTT.